Included here is one TCR beta chain sequence, with context. The source of the sample is a study of radiotherapy plus CTLA-4 blockade in lung cancer. The table came from immunoSEQ multiplex PCR; TCRdb's copy has only in-frame clones and leaves some out. The sample includes tens of thousands of clones, approximately 76% of them seen just once. This CDR3 has 13 residues. Germline assignment: CDR1 MNHNY and CDR2 SVGAGI (reference sequence). V shed 0 bases and J shed 4 bases, with 4 bases lying between them. This TCR derives from a human donor with non-small cell lung cancer who had stable disease on radiotherapy plus ipilimumab. The chain recombines TRBV6-6 with TRBJ1-5; D is uncertain. This sample comprised peripheral blood, obtained from a patient treated with radiotherapy plus ipilimumab. DNA for the CDR3: TGTGCCAGCAGTTACTCAGAGAATCAGCCCCAGCATTTT. This gives the protein CASSYSENQPQHF.